Following are 28 T cell receptor beta chains from one sample sequenced in a study of shared clonotypes between healthy human individuals. The assay was immunoSEQ multiplex PCR, and TCRdb's table has in-frame clones only and misses some. Of about 1.1 million clones in the sample, around 77% are singletons; the top ten hold 0.89%. Material: memory CD4+ T cells from PBMCs. Subset noted: CD45RA-negative fraction. The receptors here all came from a man younger than 35 in good health. Some clones in this sample may be carry-over from other donors' samples.

This clone was detected once. This chain joins TRBV15 and TRBJ2-7, with TRBD2 identical over 8 bases. The germline V gene has CDR1 LNHNV and CDR2 YYDKDF (reference sequence). After removal of 1 base from V and 5 bases from J, the junction contained 4 bases not matched to a gene. The CDR3 length is 14 residues. This CDR3 reads CATSRGGRTNEQYF. In nucleotides, the CDR3 is TGTGCCACCAGCAGAGGCGGGAGGACGAACGAGCAGTACTTC.

The chain is built from TRBV5-6 and TRBJ2-1, with 13 bases matching TRBD2. V lost 4 bases and J lost 3; bases outside the gene matches: 4. Germline values: CDR1 SGHDT, CDR2 YYEEEE. The CDR3 contains 16 residues. The CDR3 spells CASSPGLAGVYNEQFF. For the CDR3, the DNA is TGTGCCAGCAGCCCCGGACTAGCGGGAGTCTACAATGAGCAGTTCTTC. The whole variable domain, filled in from reference TRBV5-6 and TRBJ2-1, reads DAGVTQSPTHLIKTRGQQVTLRCSPKSGHDTVSWYQQALGQGPQFIFQYYEEEERQRGNFPDRFSGHQFPNYSSELNVNALLLGDSALYLCASSPGLAGVYNEQFFGPGTRLTVL.

This clone was counted a single time. This rearrangement joins TRBV30 to TRBJ1-2, with D unresolved. Germline values: CDR1 GTSNPN, CDR2 SVGIG (reference sequence). The CDR3 covers 14 residues. V lost 3 bases and J 6 bases, leaving 17 bases between the germline ends. The CDR3 nucleotides are TGTGCCTGGAGCGAAAGGCGGACGGCTGATGGCTACACCTTC. It is translated as CAWSERRTADGYTF.

This clone was seen only a few times. The chain employs TRBV6-5 and TRBJ2-7; no clear D gene. Trimming stripped 2 bases from V and 0 bases from J, with 5 bases between. The CDR3 has 13 residues. Germline V CDR1 and CDR2: MNHEY, SVGAGI. CDR3 DNA sequence: TGTGCCAGCAGTTACGGGCACTCCTACGAGCAGTACTTC. Protein: CASSYGHSYEQYF.

The rearrangement joins TRBV5-3 to TRBJ2-4; D not resolved. TRBV5-3 is given ORF status, its function remaining uncertain. The CDR3 runs 20 residues. The V end was cut by 2 bases, the J end by 0 bases, with 24 bases between. CDR3 loop: CARSLNRGSSTRIAKNIQYF. The CDR3 DNA is TGTGCCAGAAGCTTAAATCGCGGAAGCTCCACCCGTATAGCCAAAAACATTCAGTACTTC.

The chain recombines TRBV6-1 with TRBJ2-2; D remains ambiguous. The V and J ends lost 7 bases and 2 bases respectively, with 11 bases between them. Germline V gene data show CDR1 as MNHNS and CDR2 as SASEGT. The CDR3 spans 14 residues. As DNA, the CDR3 is TGTGCCAGCACTCTTCTCAGAAACACCGGGGAGCTGTTTTTT. This sequence encodes CASTLLRNTGELFF.

The J gene is TRBJ2-7, the V gene TRBV7-8; TRBD1 is a possible D gene (6 bases). V lost 1 base and J lost 1, with 8 bases in between. Germline loops: CDR1 SGHVS, CDR2 FQNEAQ. CDR3 length: 14 amino acids. The CDR3, as DNA: TGTGCCAGCAGCTTAGTAAGGGGGTCCTACGAGCAGTACTTC. Protein product: CASSLVRGSYEQYF.

V usage is TRBV19 and J usage is TRBJ1-5, with D hard to call. The V end lost 3 bases, the J end lost 3 bases, and 9 bases lay between the germline ends. The CDR3 totals 14 residues. From germline, CDR1 is LNHDA and CDR2 SQIVND (reference sequence). CDR3 sequence (DNA): TGTGCCAGTAGTATCTCCCGGTACAATCAGCCCCAGCATTTT. It codes for CASSISRYNQPQHF.

A few counts support this clone. The V gene is TRBV29-1, the J gene TRBJ2-1; a weak D match, TRBD1 (6 bases). The V end was cut by 2 bases, the J end by 10 bases, with 12 bases between. Germline lookup yields CDR1 SQVTM and CDR2 ANQGSEA. The CDR3 contains 12 residues. The chain's CDR3 is CSVEFFGTEQFF. CDR3 coding DNA: TGCAGCGTTGAATTTTTCGGGACAGAGCAGTTCTTC.

The chain combines TRBV28 with TRBJ2-4, with 7 bases that match TRBD1. The V gene's germline CDR1 is MDHEN and CDR2 SYDVKM. V shed 4 bases, J shed 7 bases, and the junction held 16 bases outside the gene matches. CDR3 length: 17 amino acids. CDR3 region: CASSSLGTAEPPNIQYF. CDR3 coding DNA: TGTGCCAGCAGTTCACTCGGGACAGCCGAACCTCCTAACATTCAGTACTTC.

The chain uses TRBV13 and TRBJ2-5; 7 bases fit TRBD1. V shed 5 bases and J 7 bases; nucleotides not matched to a gene: 7. The CDR3 runs to 13 residues. The germline gives CDR1 PRHDT, CDR2 FYEKMQ (reference sequence). The CDR3 nucleotides are TGTGCCAGCAGCCACCCAGAGGGGGCGACCCAGTACTTC. Its protein is CASSHPEGATQYF.

About this clone itself: The sample carries other DNA sequences with the same CDR3. The chain uses TRBV7-3 and TRBJ2-1, with D possibly matching TRBD2 (6 bases). Between the trimmed V and J ends, which lost 5 bases and 6 bases, there was a span of 8 bases. Germline V gene data show CDR1 as SGHTA and CDR2 as FQGTGA. The CDR3 has 12 residues. The CDR3 region is CASSPEGNEQFF. The CDR3, as DNA: TGTGCCAGCAGCCCGGAGGGCAATGAGCAGTTCTTC.

The chain joins TRBV27 to TRBJ1-1; D may be TRBD1 (5 bases). Trimming took off 4 bases at V and 10 bases at J, with 16 bases between the two ends. Germline-derived CDR1 and CDR2 are MNHEY and SMNVEV (reference sequence). The CDR3 is 13 residues long. The CDR3 coding sequence is TGTGCCAGCAGTTCGACAGCCGGGGAGGTAGCTTTCTTT. It codes for CASSSTAGEVAFF.

This clone has just a few counts. The chain links TRBV27 to TRBJ2-2; TRBD2 might be the D (5 bases). Germline V CDR1 and CDR2: MNHEY, SMNVEV (reference sequence). V lost 2 bases to trimming and J lost 7 bases, with 14 bases between them. CDR3 size: 15 residues. CDR3 protein: CASSLIVVRDGELFF. The DNA for the CDR3 is TGTGCCAGCAGTTTAATAGTAGTTCGGGACGGGGAGCTGTTTTTT.

The chain is built from TRBV5-6 and TRBJ2-7; D is unclear. The V end was cut by 2 bases, the J end by 5 bases, with 8 bases between. The CDR3 is 12 residues long. The V gene's germline CDR1 is SGHDT and CDR2 YYEEEE. CDR3 in amino acids: CASSLLQHEQYF. DNA for the CDR3: TGTGCCAGCAGCTTATTACAGCACGAGCAGTACTTC.

The chain carries TRBV29-1 and TRBJ2-1; TRBD2 aligns across 8 bases. Germline CDR1 and CDR2: SQVTM and ANQGSEA. With V trimmed by 4 bases and J by 7 bases, 9 bases remained unmatched. This CDR3 has 14 residues. This CDR3 reads CSVVRASGPNEQFF. The CDR3 DNA reads TGCAGCGTTGTTAGGGCTAGCGGGCCGAATGAGCAGTTCTTC.

A remark on this clone: Within the sample, other DNA sequences also encode this same CDR3. The chain recombines TRBV25-1 with TRBJ2-7, with unresolved D. Trimming pared 5 bases from V and 1 base from J, leaving 3 bases between. The length of the CDR3 is 11 residues. Germline V CDR1 and CDR2: MGHDK, SYGVNS. CDR3 in amino acids: CASSRSYEQYF. In DNA, the CDR3 is TGTGCCAGCAGTCGGTCCTACGAGCAGTACTTC.

The CDR3 loop is CASSSLRERNEQFF. CDR3 DNA: TGTGCCAGCAGCTCACTGCGGGAGAGGAATGAGCAGTTCTTC. This chain uses TRBV7-3 with TRBJ2-1; 7 nucleotides align to TRBD2. The CDR3 covers 14 residues. With 4 bases clipped from V and 7 bases from J, the junction kept 7 bases outside the gene matches. Germline V gene sequence: CDR1 SGHTA, CDR2 FQGTGA. The variable domain in full, with the rest retrieved from reference TRBV7-3 and TRBJ2-1, is GAGVSQTPSNKVTEKGKYVELRCDPISGHTALYWYRQSLGQGPEFLIYFQGTGAADDSGLPNDRFFAVRPEGSVSTLKIQRTERGDSAVYLCASSSLRERNEQFFGPGTRLTVL.

To note about this clone: This likely came from a read error, as a far larger clone is one base away. At the DNA level, this CDR3 is encoded by other sequences in the same sample as well. The chain uses TRBV4-3 and TRBJ2-2; perhaps TRBD2 as D (7 bases). The V and J ends lost 0 bases and 6 bases respectively, with 14 bases between them. The CDR3 is made up of 16 amino acids. The V gene's germline CDR1 is LGHNA and CDR2 YSLEER. CDR3 in amino acids: CASSQDTLGGPGELFF. CDR3 nucleotide sequence: TGCGCCAGCAGCCAAGATACGCTGGGGGGGCCCGGGGAGCTGTTTTTT.

The count of this clone is one. The chain recombines TRBV7-2 with TRBJ2-7, with 9 nucleotides matching TRBD2. Per germline, CDR1 SGHTA and CDR2 FQGNSA. The CDR3 contains 16 residues. After removal of 2 bases from V and 0 bases from J, the junction contained 5 bases not matched to a gene. In DNA form, the CDR3 reads TGTGCCAGCAGCTTAATGACTAGCGGCCTCTCCTACGAGCAGTACTTC. As protein: CASSLMTSGLSYEQYF.

The rearrangement uses TRBV18 and TRBJ1-2; no definite D call. Germline V gene data show CDR1 as KGHSH and CDR2 as LQKENI. With 4 bases removed from V and 2 bases from J, the gap between germline ends came to 20 bases. This CDR3 contains 17 residues. CDR3 DNA: TGTGCCAGCTCACAGGAACTGACGGGAGTCGGCAACTATGGCTACACCTTC. Encoded protein: CASSQELTGVGNYGYTF.

The CDR3 here is CASSFTAELSTGTDTQYF. The CDR3 DNA follows: TGTGCCAGCAGCTTTACAGCGGAATTGTCTACCGGCACAGATACGCAGTATTTT. The chain carries TRBV11-1 and TRBJ2-3; maybe TRBD2 (5 bases). The ends were cut back, 3 bases at V and 1 base at J, with 20 bases in the middle. Per germline, CDR1 SGHAT and CDR2 FQDESV (reference sequence). CDR3 size: 18 residues. Together with reference TRBV11-1 and TRBJ2-3, the CDR3 gives the full variable domain: EAEVAQSPRYKITEKSQAVAFWCDPISGHATLYWYRQILGQGPELLVQFQDESVVDDSQLPKDRFSAERLKGVDSTLKIQPAELGDSAMYLCASSFTAELSTGTDTQYFGPGTRLTVL.

This chain joins TRBV5-6 and TRBJ2-4; no firm D call. CDR3 length: 16 amino acids. Trimming removed 1 base at V and 0 bases at J, with 11 bases between. Per germline, CDR1 SGHDT and CDR2 YYEEEE. The DNA for the CDR3 is TGTGCCAGCAGCTTGAGCAGGCCAATAGCCAAAAACATTCAGTACTTC. Protein: CASSLSRPIAKNIQYF.

The rearrangement links TRBV9 to TRBJ2-5; a weak D match, TRBD1 (6 bases). Germline lookup yields CDR1 SGDLS and CDR2 YYNGEE. CDR3 length: 14 amino acids. With 3 bases removed from V and 5 bases from J, the gap between germline ends came to 14 bases. CDR3 loop: CASSGTGWMETQYF. CDR3 nucleotides: TGTGCCAGCAGCGGTACAGGGTGGATGGAGACCCAGTACTTC.

The chain joins TRBV7-3 to TRBJ2-1; 11 nucleotides match TRBD2. V lost 4 bases and J lost 4; bases outside the gene matches: 9. This CDR3 has 17 residues. Per the germline V gene, CDR1 is SGHTA and CDR2 is FQGTGA. This chain's CDR3 is CASSSNPGLAEYNEQFF. The CDR3 nucleotides are TGTGCCAGCAGCTCAAACCCGGGACTAGCGGAATACAATGAGCAGTTCTTC.

The CDR3 reads CASSNLGASSYNEQFF. Here the CDR3 DNA reads TGTGCCAGCAGTAACCTCGGAGCTAGCTCCTACAATGAGCAGTTCTTC. The chain combines TRBV28 with TRBJ2-1; D unclear. V lost 5 bases to trimming and J lost 0 bases, with 14 bases between them. The length of the CDR3 is 16 residues. Per germline, CDR1 MDHEN and CDR2 SYDVKM.

Only one count was recorded for this clone. The chain is built from TRBV28 and TRBJ1-1; no firm D call. Germline V lookup: CDR1 MDHEN, CDR2 SYDVKM. Trimming removed 3 bases from V and 1 base from J, with 12 bases in between. The CDR3 runs 15 residues. DNA of the CDR3: TGTGCCAGCAGTTTTATTGTACCGGAGAACACTGAAGCTTTCTTT. Protein sequence: CASSFIVPENTEAFF. Supplemented by reference TRBV28 and TRBJ1-1, the full variable domain reads DVKVTQSSRYLVKRTGEKVFLECVQDMDHENMFWYRQDPGLGLRLIYFSYDVKMKEKGDIPEGYSVSREKKERFSLILESASTNQTSMYLCASSFIVPENTEAFFGQGTRLTVV.

The rearrangement joins TRBV5-6 to TRBJ2-1, with a weak D call TRBD1 (5 bases). Germline CDR1 and CDR2: SGHDT and YYEEEE. This CDR3 comprises 13 residues. The germline V and J ends were trimmed by 6 bases and 5 bases, with 12 bases remaining between them. The CDR3 region has the DNA TGTGCCAGCACGACAGCAACAGACAATGAGCAGTTCTTC. It encodes CASTTATDNEQFF.